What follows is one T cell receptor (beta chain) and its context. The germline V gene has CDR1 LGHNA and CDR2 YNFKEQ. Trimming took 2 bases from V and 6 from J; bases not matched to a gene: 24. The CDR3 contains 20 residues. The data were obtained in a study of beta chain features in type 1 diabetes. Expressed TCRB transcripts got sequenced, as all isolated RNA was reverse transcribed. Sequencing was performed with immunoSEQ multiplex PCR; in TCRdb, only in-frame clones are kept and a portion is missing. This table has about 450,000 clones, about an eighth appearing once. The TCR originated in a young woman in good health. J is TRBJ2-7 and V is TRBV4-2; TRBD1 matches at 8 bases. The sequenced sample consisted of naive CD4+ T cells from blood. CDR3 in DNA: TGTGCCAGCAGCCAAAGGGATTTGGCGACAGGGGTAATTGAGTTTGGCGAGCAGTACGTC. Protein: CASSQRDLATGVIEFGEQYV.